A single T cell receptor (beta chain) is shown here with its context. No antigen is known for it. The CDR3 contains 14 residues. V shed 7 bases and J shed 2 bases, with 16 bases lying between them. CDR1 SGHDT and CDR2 YYEEEE come from the germline V gene. The TCRbeta library was prepared with unique molecular identifiers. One entry per CDR3 protein results from TCRdb running MiXCR on the PCR reads. The sample has about 200,000 distinct CDR3 sequences, roughly 7.1% seen once. The data derive from a study of T-cell reconstitution after alpha-beta-depleted transplantation in children. Study-level findings and limits: Expanded graft clones numbering several hundred reportedly gave rise to alpha-beta T cells about two months after transplant.

Source: PBMCs, taken before TCRalphabeta/CD19-depleted stem cell transplant. The clonotype was recovered from a boy aged 2-9 years with acute lymphoblastic leukemia, due to receive a stem cell transplant. The chain joins TRBV5-6 to TRBJ2-7; possibly TRBD2 for D (5 bases). Here the CDR3 DNA reads TGTGCCAGCGCTTCATGGGCAGCGGCCTACGAGCAGTACTTC. It specifies CASASWAAAYEQYF.